A single sample is the source of the 21 T cell receptor beta chains below, sequenced in a study of T cell responses to AZD1222 COVID-19 vaccine. Clones were read by immunoSEQ multiplex PCR, and TCRdb kept only the in-frame ones, dropping some. The sample includes some 55,000 clones, about 85% of them seen just once. Sequencing was performed on peripheral blood, taken on day 0 of AZD1222 vaccination. The receptors stem from an adult in good health.

This clone was detected a few times. The V call is TRBV7-2, the J call TRBJ1-6, with D perhaps matching TRBD1 (5 bases). Trimming removed 5 bases from V and 7 bases from J, with 15 bases in between. There are 15 residues in the CDR3. The V gene's germline CDR1 is SGHTA and CDR2 FQGNSA. DNA of the CDR3: TGTGCCAGCAGCCCCGGGACCCCGGAGAATTCACCCCTCCACTTT. It is translated as CASSPGTPENSPLHF.

The chain combines TRBV29-1 with TRBJ1-2; 9 bases map to TRBD1. The J segment lost 7 bases and the V segment lost 5 bases, leaving 8 bases of the junction unmatched. The CDR3 runs to 13 residues. CDR1 SQVTM and CDR2 ANQGSEA come from the germline V gene. Here the CDR3 reads CSVSKTGGSGYTF. The CDR3 DNA sequence: TGCAGCGTTAGCAAAACAGGGGGCTCTGGCTACACCTTC.

The chain is built from TRBV6-2 or TRBV6-3 and TRBJ2-2, with a tentative D call TRBD1 (5 bases). CDR1 and CDR2 from the germline V gene are MNHEY and SVGEGT. Trimming pared 2 bases from V and 0 bases from J, leaving 10 bases between. CDR3 size: 16 residues. CDR3 nucleotide sequence: TGTGCCAGCAGTTACGACAGACTCGCGAACACCGGGGAGCTGTTTTTT. This translates into CASSYDRLANTGELFF.

V gene TRBV28 combines with J gene TRBJ1-1; D uncertain. This CDR3 contains 11 residues. Per germline, CDR1 MDHEN and CDR2 SYDVKM. V was shortened by 0 bases and J by 8 bases, with 4 bases between the two germline ends. CDR3 sequence: CASSLWPEAFF. The CDR3 coding sequence is TGTGCCAGCAGTTTATGGCCCGAAGCTTTCTTT.

This rearrangement joins TRBV7-2 to TRBJ2-7; no reliable D call. This CDR3 comprises 14 residues. V was trimmed by 1 base and J by 0 bases, leaving 7 bases between them. CDR1 SGHTA and CDR2 FQGNSA come from the germline V gene. CDR3 region: CASSLGAGSYEQYF. Here the CDR3 DNA reads TGTGCCAGCAGCTTAGGTGCTGGCTCCTACGAGCAGTACTTC.

This chain connects TRBV2 to TRBJ2-3; tentative D call: TRBD2 (5 bases). V was pared by 3 bases and J by 4 bases, with 11 bases between. CDR3 size: 14 residues. CDR1 and CDR2 from the germline V gene are SNHLY and FYNNEI. The CDR3 region has the DNA TGTGCCAGCAGTGATCGGGGTTGGCCAGATACGCAGTATTTT. This translates into CASSDRGWPDTQYF.

On this clone itself: The same CDR3 is also encoded by other DNA sequences in this sample. The V call is TRBV28, the J call TRBJ2-1; 9 nucleotides agree with TRBD2. V was clipped by 2 bases and J by 7 bases; unmatched bases: 6. The CDR3 totals 15 residues. Looked up from germline, CDR1 is MDHEN and CDR2 is SYDVKM. The CDR3 DNA reads as TGTGCCAGCAGTTTAGCGGGGGGGCCGGGGAATGAGCAGTTCTTC. Translation: CASSLAGGPGNEQFF.

The chain joins TRBV11-2 to TRBJ2-7, with TRBD1 matching 7 bases. The V gene end was trimmed by 5 bases and the J gene end by 0 bases; junction bases not matched to a gene: 10. Germline assignment: CDR1 SGHAT and CDR2 FQNNGV. CDR3 length: 16 amino acids. CDR3 residues: CASSPRRQGSSYEQYF. CDR3 DNA: TGTGCCAGCAGCCCCCGACGACAGGGATCCTCCTACGAGCAGTACTTC.

Remarks on this clone: Mismatch with germline at one junction end may stem from a read error. This rearrangement joins TRBV15 to TRBJ2-2, with a possible D match to TRBD1 (6 bases). Looked up from germline, CDR1 is LNHNV and CDR2 is YYDKDF (reference sequence). This CDR3 spans 14 amino acids. The CDR3 nucleotides are TGTGCCACCGGCAGGCAGGGGCGGACCGGGGAGCTGTTTTTT. Protein sequence: CATGRQGRTGELFF. Full variable domain (missing parts from reference TRBV15 and TRBJ2-2): DAMVIQNPRYQVTQFGKPVTLSCSQTLNHNVMYWYQQKSSQAPKLLFHYYDKDFNNEADTPDNFQSRRPNTSFCFLDIRSPGLGDTAMYLCATGRQGRTGELFFGEGSRLTVL.

This chain uses TRBV5-4 with TRBJ2-2; no reliable D call. The CDR3 is 13 residues long. The V gene's germline CDR1 is SGHNT and CDR2 YYREEE (reference sequence). V lost 4 bases and J lost 4, with 8 bases in between. The CDR3 here is CASSRHGTGELFF. The CDR3, as DNA: TGTGCCAGCAGCCGACACGGCACCGGGGAGCTGTTTTTT. Combining the CDR3 with reference TRBV5-4 and TRBJ2-2 gives the whole variable domain ETGVTQSPTHLIKTRGQQVTLRCSSQSGHNTVSWYQQALGQGPQFIFQYYREEENGRGNFPPRFSGLQFPNYSSELNVNALELDDSALYLCASSRHGTGELFFGEGSRLTVL.

This chain connects TRBV9 to TRBJ1-6, with D unresolved. The V and J ends lost 5 bases and 1 base respectively, with 10 bases between them. Germline-derived CDR1 and CDR2 are SGDLS and YYNGEE. CDR3 length equals 15 residues. The CDR3: CASSQRGSYNSPLHF. The CDR3 coding sequence is TGTGCCAGCAGTCAGCGGGGTTCCTATAATTCACCCCTCCACTTT.

The CDR3 reads CASSFGTYDTGELFF. CDR3 sequence (DNA): TGTGCCAGCAGCTTCGGGACATATGACACCGGGGAGCTGTTTTTT. This chain uses TRBV7-9 with TRBJ2-2; maybe TRBD1 (6 bases). Germline loops: CDR1 SEHNR, CDR2 FQNEAQ (reference sequence). Trimming took 3 bases from V and 3 from J, leaving 11 bases between them. This CDR3 is built from 15 residues.

The rearrangement uses TRBV18 and TRBJ1-2; 8 nucleotides line up with TRBD1. The CDR3 is 15 amino acids. V lost 5 bases to trimming and J lost 7 bases; unmatched junction nucleotides: 12. CDR1 and CDR2 (germline): KGHSH, LQKENI. CDR3 in DNA: TGTGCCAGCTCAGCAGGACAGGGCATCATGTTTGGCTACACCTTC. Residues: CASSAGQGIMFGYTF.

The rearrangement joins TRBV14 to TRBJ2-7; D is ambiguous. Germline V gene lookup returns CDR1 SGHDN and CDR2 FVKESK. V was shortened by 10 bases and J by 2 bases, with 15 bases between the two germline ends. The CDR3 is made up of 13 amino acids. CDR3 bases: TGTGCCAACCTCGACCGTTCACCCTACGAGCAGTACTTC. Protein: CANLDRSPYEQYF.

V usage is TRBV30 and J usage is TRBJ1-3, with D hard to call. This CDR3 region has 13 residues. CDR1 is GTSNPN, CDR2 SVGIG, per germline (reference sequence). The V end lost 3 bases, the J end lost 1 base, and 7 bases lay between the germline ends. CDR3 sequence (DNA): TGTGCCTGGAGCCACCAGTCTGGAAACACCATATATTTT. Translating gives CAWSHQSGNTIYF.

The chain is built from TRBV5-1 and TRBJ2-2, with 12 bases identical to TRBD2. The CDR3 is 16 amino acids. Trimming took 3 bases from V and 8 from J; bases not matched to a gene: 8. From germline, CDR1 is SGHRS and CDR2 YFSETQ. CDR3 sequence reads: CASSSTSGGNWGELFF. As DNA, the CDR3 is TGCGCCAGCAGCTCGACTAGCGGGGGCAACTGGGGGGAGCTGTTTTTT.

The chain joins TRBV28 to TRBJ2-7; no clear D. Germline assignment: CDR1 MDHEN and CDR2 SYDVKM. The CDR3 loop spans 12 amino acids. Deletions cut 1 base from V and 6 bases from J, with 7 bases between. CDR3 loop: CASSLSGPEQYF. CDR3 nucleotides: TGTGCCAGCAGTTTATCCGGACCCGAGCAGTACTTC.

The chain recombines TRBV5-6 with TRBJ1-2; TRBD1 aligns across 11 bases. V shed 3 bases and J 2 bases; nucleotides not matched to a gene: 0. From germline, CDR1 is SGHDT and CDR2 YYEEEE. The CDR3 has 14 amino acids. The chain's CDR3 is CASSWDRGNYGYTF. CDR3 in DNA: TGTGCCAGCAGCTGGGACAGGGGGAACTATGGCTACACCTTC. The whole variable domain, filled in from reference TRBV5-6 and TRBJ1-2, reads DAGVTQSPTHLIKTRGQQVTLRCSPKSGHDTVSWYQQALGQGPQFIFQYYEEEERQRGNFPDRFSGHQFPNYSSELNVNALLLGDSALYLCASSWDRGNYGYTFGSGTRLTVV.

The chain joins TRBV4-3 to TRBJ2-3; either TRBD1 or TRBD2 may fit D (6 bases each). The CDR3 is 15 amino acids. Germline CDR1 LGHNA, CDR2 YSLEER. V was trimmed by 1 base and J by 5 bases, leaving 13 bases between them. Here the CDR3 DNA reads TGCGCCAGCAGCCAAGCGGGGGCCGGCGGAGATACGCAGTATTTT. Translation gives CASSQAGAGGDTQYF.

The chain employs TRBV7-6 and TRBJ2-7; 12 nucleotides line up with TRBD2. The CDR3 spans 16 residues. Germline V gives CDR1 SGHVS, CDR2 FNYEAQ. Trimming took 4 bases from V and 5 from J; bases not matched to a gene: 9. CDR3: CASSSTRGLAGHEQYF. The CDR3 bases are TGTGCCAGCAGCTCAACCAGGGGACTAGCGGGCCACGAGCAGTACTTC.

The V call is TRBV11-2, the J call TRBJ2-7, with TRBD1 matching 11 bases. Trimming cost V 5 bases and J 4 bases; bases outside gene matches: 10. The CDR3 is made up of 16 amino acids. Germline V CDR1 and CDR2: SGHAT, FQNNGV. CDR3 residues: CASSRTTGTGGYEQYF. The CDR3, as DNA: TGTGCCAGCAGCCGTACAACCGGGACAGGGGGGTACGAGCAGTACTTC.